The 20 T cell receptor beta chains presented below share a single source sample, sequenced in a study of CD8+CD57+ T cells in acquired aplastic anemia (dated by TCRdb to the late 2010s). Data came from an Illumina HiSeq 2000. Profiling of TCR beta VDJ combinations and CDR3 sequences used genomic DNA as the template. TCRdb reworked the public reads: Q25 trimming with fastp, MiXCR clone assembly, productive beta chains retained. Each entry merges the rows of one CDR3 protein and shows their most common DNA and genes. The sample data list roughly 180,000 distinct CDR3 sequences, and about 64% of these were observed just once. Together, the top ten hold about 45% of the sample. The sequenced material came from sorted CD4+, CD8+, or CD8+CD57+ T cells (not recorded which) from PBMCs. The receptors derive from a human donor with severe aplastic anemia or a healthy control (not recorded which).

The chain recombines TRBV9 with TRBJ1-6; TRBD1 matches 11 bases. Germline assignment: CDR1 SGDLS and CDR2 YYNGEE. The CDR3 has 15 residues. With 2 bases clipped from V and 8 bases from J, the junction kept 3 bases outside the gene matches. In DNA form, the CDR3 reads TGTGCCAGCAGCGTTCGGACAGGGGGCGATTCACCCCTCCACTTT. It specifies CASSVRTGGDSPLHF.

This clonotype was recorded only once. The gene calls are TRBV6-4 and TRBJ2-2; TRBD1 matches 7 bases. The V gene's germline CDR1 is MRHNA and CDR2 SNTAGT. This CDR3 has 16 amino acids. The V segment lost 3 bases and the J segment 3 bases; nucleotides outside the gene matches: 7. The CDR3 here is CASSDRGRPDTGELFF. CDR3 bases: TGTGCCAGCAGTGATAGGGGGCGCCCGGACACCGGGGAGCTGTTTTTT.

A remark on this clonotype: A read error may produce the germline difference seen at one junction end. This chain connects TRBV7-8 to TRBJ2-7; no reliable D call. Germline V gene lookup returns CDR1 SGHVS and CDR2 FQNEAQ. This CDR3 is built from 14 residues. CDR3 sequence reads: CASSFDPNSHEQYF. The CDR3 DNA reads as TGTGCCAGCAGCTTCGACCCTAACTCCCACGAGCAGTACTTC.

In this sample, this clonotype turned up a few times. This sequence joins TRBV2 and TRBJ2-3, with TRBD1 as a possible D gene (5 bases). This CDR3 comprises 12 residues. Germline CDR1 SNHLY, CDR2 FYNNEI. Trimming removed 5 bases at V and 6 bases at J, with 9 bases between. The CDR3 sequence: CASSLNRDTQYF. CDR3 DNA: TGTGCCAGCAGTCTAAACAGGGATACGCAGTATTTT.

There are many counts of this clonotype. This sequence joins TRBV20-1 and TRBJ2-7; TRBD1 might be the D (5 bases). V dropped 3 bases and J dropped 5 bases, with 17 bases sitting between them. Germline V gene data show CDR1 as DFQATT and CDR2 as SNEGSKA (reference sequence). The CDR3 is 14 residues long. The DNA of the CDR3 is TGCAGTGCTAGTAGCCAGTCCCAGGGCCACGAGCAGTACTTC. It yields the protein CSASSQSQGHEQYF.

The genes are TRBV20-1 and TRBJ1-1; D may be TRBD1 (5 bases). V was shortened by 3 bases and J by 4 bases, with 18 bases between the two germline ends. CDR1 is DFQATT, CDR2 SNEGSKA, per germline (reference sequence). The CDR3 extends over 15 amino acids. The CDR3 DNA follows: TGCAGTGCTAGGACCGGTGATGGGGGAGGCACTGAAGCTTTCTTT. It is translated as CSARTGDGGGTEAFF.

Remarks on this clonotype: The CDR3 does not end in the conserved phenylalanine or tryptophan, so this is likely a read error. This chain uses TRBV29-1 with TRBJ2-7; a weak D match, TRBD2 (6 bases). The CDR3 is made up of 13 amino acids. The V gene's germline CDR1 is SQVTM and CDR2 ANQGSEA. For the CDR3, the DNA is TGCAGTGTTGAGGGCGGGACCTCCTACGAGCAGTACCTC. Protein product: CSVEGGTSYEQYL.

The chain recombines TRBV10-3 with TRBJ1-1, with D unresolved. The ends were cut back, 6 bases at V and 2 bases at J, with 13 bases in the middle. Looked up from germline, CDR1 is ENHRY and CDR2 is SYGVKD. The CDR3 has 14 amino acids. CDR3 region: CAIRGPGSNTEAFF. Written as DNA, the CDR3 is TGTGCCATCAGGGGTCCGGGGAGCAACACTGAAGCTTTCTTT.

The V and J genes are TRBV7-9 and TRBJ2-7; the match to TRBD2 covers 8 bases. With 4 bases clipped from V and 6 bases from J, the junction kept 11 bases outside the gene matches. The CDR3 is made up of 15 amino acids. Germline V CDR1 and CDR2: SEHNR, FQNEAQ (reference sequence). The CDR3: CASSSGGTFGSEQYF. The CDR3 DNA follows: TGTGCCAGCAGCTCGGGGGGGACCTTTGGAAGCGAGCAGTACTTC.

This clonotype was found many times. The chain links TRBV6-2 or TRBV6-3 to TRBJ2-5, with D unresolved. Trimming left V 1 base short and J 4 bases short, with 16 bases between. The V gene's germline CDR1 is MNHEY and CDR2 SVGEGT. The length of the CDR3 is 16 residues. CDR3 loop: CASSYFPGGSLETQYF. The CDR3 DNA reads TGTGCCAGCAGTTACTTCCCCGGTGGTAGCTTAGAGACCCAGTACTTC.

This chain connects TRBV11-2 to TRBJ2-1; 13 bases fit TRBD2. V was clipped by 5 bases and J by 7 bases; unmatched bases: 5. CDR1 and CDR2 from the germline V gene are SGHAT and FQNNGV. The CDR3 loop spans 15 amino acids. CDR3 sequence reads: CASSLGLAGHNEQFF. The CDR3 region has the DNA TGTGCCAGCAGCCTGGGACTAGCGGGGCATAATGAGCAGTTCTTC.

The rearrangement uses TRBV7-8 and TRBJ2-3; D is unclear. V lost 5 bases and J lost 11, with 5 bases in between. CDR3 length equals 9 residues. Germline assignment: CDR1 SGHVS and CDR2 FQNEAQ. CDR3 coding DNA: TGTGCCAGCAGCGCCGGGCAGTATTTT. Encoded protein: CASSAGQYF.

This clonotype showed up just a few times. This chain joins TRBV29-1 and TRBJ1-5; D might be TRBD1 (5 bases). With 6 bases removed from V and 3 bases from J, the gap between germline ends came to 9 bases. CDR1 SQVTM and CDR2 ANQGSEA come from the germline V gene. The CDR3 has 12 residues. The CDR3 DNA follows: TGCAGCGTGCAGGGACTCAATCAGCCCCAGCATTTT. It codes for CSVQGLNQPQHF.

This clonotype came up a few times. The CDR3 ends on some other residue instead of the conserved phenylalanine or tryptophan, so this is likely a read error. No DNA is shown, since the ends of the CDR3 on it are uncertain; the CDR3 is the one TCRdb lists. The genes are TRBV12-3 or TRBV12-4 and TRBJ2-3; the D segment call TRBD2 is taken from the table without a DNA check. The CDR3 comprises 9 residues, both ends counted. This CDR3 is CASSITLAG.

This chain uses TRBV7-8 with TRBJ1-1; D is perhaps TRBD1 (5 bases). This CDR3 has 13 residues. The germline V gene encodes CDR1 SGHVS and CDR2 FQNEAQ. V was cut by 3 bases and J by 4 bases, with 9 bases left in between. The CDR3 here is CASSLGTGTEAFF. CDR3 DNA sequence: TGTGCCAGCAGCTTGGGGACGGGCACTGAAGCTTTCTTT.

The V and J genes are TRBV5-1 and TRBJ2-5, with TRBD2 matching 7 bases. Germline loops: CDR1 SGHRS, CDR2 YFSETQ. The V gene end was trimmed by 1 base and the J gene end by 1 base; junction bases not matched to a gene: 7. This CDR3 has 16 amino acids. This chain's CDR3 is CASSLIGGLGQETQYF. Here the CDR3 DNA reads TGCGCCAGCAGCTTGATCGGGGGGTTGGGCCAAGAGACCCAGTACTTC.

J is TRBJ1-1 and V is TRBV24-1, with no clear D. The CDR3 runs 14 residues. Germline-derived CDR1 and CDR2 are KGHDR and SFDVKD. Trimming stripped 3 bases from V and 1 base from J, with 8 bases between. The CDR3 here is CATSDQNRNTEAFF. The CDR3 region has the DNA TGTGCCACCAGTGATCAGAATCGGAACACTGAAGCTTTCTTT.

The CDR3 loop is CAISGQGRDTEAFF. In DNA, the CDR3 is TGTGCCATCAGTGGTCAGGGGAGGGATACTGAAGCTTTCTTT. The rearrangement uses TRBV10-3 and TRBJ1-1; maybe TRBD1 (6 bases). V lost 4 bases and J 5 bases, leaving 14 bases between the germline ends. Germline loops: CDR1 ENHRY, CDR2 SYGVKD. The CDR3 is 14 residues long.

The chain employs TRBV5-5 and TRBJ2-7, with a possible D match to TRBD1 (6 bases). There are 14 residues in the CDR3. The germline gives CDR1 SGHKS, CDR2 YYEKEE (reference sequence). The ends were cut back, 4 bases at V and 2 bases at J, with 13 bases in the middle. The CDR3 spells CASSLRTAPYEQYF. The CDR3 region has the DNA TGTGCCAGCAGCCTTAGGACAGCCCCCTACGAGCAGTACTTC.

This clonotype was seen at least ten times. The V gene is TRBV19, the J gene TRBJ1-1; D remains ambiguous. CDR1 and CDR2 from the germline V gene are LNHDA and SQIVND (reference sequence). Deletions cut 3 bases from V and 1 base from J, with 6 bases between. The CDR3 runs 13 residues. In DNA form, the CDR3 reads TGTGCCAGTAGTATTTCTACGAACACTGAAGCTTTCTTT. Translating it yields CASSISTNTEAFF. The full variable domain, in which reference TRBV19 and TRBJ1-1 provide the parts outside the CDR3, is DGGITQSPKYLFRKEGQNVTLSCEQNLNHDAMYWYRQDPGQGLRLIYYSQIVNDFQKGDIAEGYSVSREKKESFPLTVTSAQKNPTAFYLCASSISTNTEAFFGQGTRLTVV.